Detailed here is one T cell receptor (beta chain). Trimming pared 4 bases from V and 4 bases from J, leaving 9 bases between. The CDR3 has 13 amino acids. Germline V gene sequence: CDR1 KGHDR, CDR2 SFDVKD. Original processing methods: Estimation of nucleated cell counts was performed using reference gene primer amplification. Libraries were prepared by immunoSEQ multiplex PCR; TCRdb keeps only in-frame clonotypes and omits some of them. That table gives V, J and clone size, and the DNA gave D and trimming. The table shows more than 200,000 clones, with about nine tenths occurring only once. The entry originates in a study of blood T cell repertoires in COVID-19. Study at large: T cells, B-cell-depleted T cells, or PBMCs supplied cDNA or gDNA.

This receptor was identified in a man at least 80 years old with acute or convalescent COVID-19. The V call is TRBV24-1, the J call TRBJ1-1; D is unresolved. The sequencing input was peripheral blood. The CDR3 nucleotides are TGTGCCACCAGTGACGAGGGTATCACTGAAGCTTTCTTT. It is translated as CATSDEGITEAFF.